The T cell receptor beta chain under discussion was sequenced for a study of blood T cell repertoires in COVID-19. Study context: PBMCs, B-cell-depleted T cells, or T cells provided the cDNA or gDNA that made up the material.

Authors' processing steps: How many nucleated cells were present was estimated from reference gene primer amplification. TCRdb's table, derived via immunoSEQ multiplex PCR, lists solely in-frame clones and lacks some. The DNA gave D and trimming, while V, J and clone size come from that table. The top ten hold approximately 2.4% of the sample, which has approximately 30,000 clones, around 89% seen once. Unmatched junction bases numbered 0, after V lost 6 bases and J lost 1 base. This CDR3 contains 12 residues. Looked up from germline, CDR1 is ENHRY and CDR2 is SYGVKD. The chain couples TRBV10-3 to TRBJ2-7; 7 nucleotides match TRBD1. The sequenced sample consisted of peripheral blood. This TCR was sampled from a human donor in a cohort sampled during active COVID-19. The CDR3 bases are TGTGCCATCAGGGGACAGTCCTACGAGCAGTACTTC. Encoded protein: CAIRGQSYEQYF.